This T cell receptor beta chain was recovered during a study of shared clonotypes between healthy human individuals. Turning to the study itself: The cohort comprised a couple of women and three men. Their ages spanned 18 to 49 years.

Template for every sorted-subset replicate PCR totaled about 0.2 ug DNA, 25,000 to 30,000 T cell genomes. Repertoires were generated with immunoSEQ multiplex PCR, while TCRdb's copy carries only in-frame clones and drops some. This table holds over 2 million clones, 95% found once. Input material: naive CD4+ T cells sorted from blood. As to subset: CD45RA+ positively selected. This receptor was obtained from a man aged 18 to 29 in good health.

The CDR3, as DNA: TGCGCCAGCAGCTCGACAGCTAATTCACCCCTCCACTTT. This gives the protein CASSSTANSPLHF. This chain joins TRBV5-1 and TRBJ1-6; perhaps TRBD1 as D (5 bases). Germline V gene sequence: CDR1 SGHRS, CDR2 YFSETQ. V was cut by 3 bases and J by 6 bases, with 7 bases left in between. This CDR3 is built from 13 residues. The full variable domain, in which reference TRBV5-1 and TRBJ1-6 provide the parts outside the CDR3, is KAGVTQTPRYLIKTRGQQVTLSCSPISGHRSVSWYQQTPGQGLQFLFEYFSETQRNKGNFPGRFSGRQFSNSRSEMNVSTLELGDSALYLCASSSTANSPLHFGNGTRLTVT.